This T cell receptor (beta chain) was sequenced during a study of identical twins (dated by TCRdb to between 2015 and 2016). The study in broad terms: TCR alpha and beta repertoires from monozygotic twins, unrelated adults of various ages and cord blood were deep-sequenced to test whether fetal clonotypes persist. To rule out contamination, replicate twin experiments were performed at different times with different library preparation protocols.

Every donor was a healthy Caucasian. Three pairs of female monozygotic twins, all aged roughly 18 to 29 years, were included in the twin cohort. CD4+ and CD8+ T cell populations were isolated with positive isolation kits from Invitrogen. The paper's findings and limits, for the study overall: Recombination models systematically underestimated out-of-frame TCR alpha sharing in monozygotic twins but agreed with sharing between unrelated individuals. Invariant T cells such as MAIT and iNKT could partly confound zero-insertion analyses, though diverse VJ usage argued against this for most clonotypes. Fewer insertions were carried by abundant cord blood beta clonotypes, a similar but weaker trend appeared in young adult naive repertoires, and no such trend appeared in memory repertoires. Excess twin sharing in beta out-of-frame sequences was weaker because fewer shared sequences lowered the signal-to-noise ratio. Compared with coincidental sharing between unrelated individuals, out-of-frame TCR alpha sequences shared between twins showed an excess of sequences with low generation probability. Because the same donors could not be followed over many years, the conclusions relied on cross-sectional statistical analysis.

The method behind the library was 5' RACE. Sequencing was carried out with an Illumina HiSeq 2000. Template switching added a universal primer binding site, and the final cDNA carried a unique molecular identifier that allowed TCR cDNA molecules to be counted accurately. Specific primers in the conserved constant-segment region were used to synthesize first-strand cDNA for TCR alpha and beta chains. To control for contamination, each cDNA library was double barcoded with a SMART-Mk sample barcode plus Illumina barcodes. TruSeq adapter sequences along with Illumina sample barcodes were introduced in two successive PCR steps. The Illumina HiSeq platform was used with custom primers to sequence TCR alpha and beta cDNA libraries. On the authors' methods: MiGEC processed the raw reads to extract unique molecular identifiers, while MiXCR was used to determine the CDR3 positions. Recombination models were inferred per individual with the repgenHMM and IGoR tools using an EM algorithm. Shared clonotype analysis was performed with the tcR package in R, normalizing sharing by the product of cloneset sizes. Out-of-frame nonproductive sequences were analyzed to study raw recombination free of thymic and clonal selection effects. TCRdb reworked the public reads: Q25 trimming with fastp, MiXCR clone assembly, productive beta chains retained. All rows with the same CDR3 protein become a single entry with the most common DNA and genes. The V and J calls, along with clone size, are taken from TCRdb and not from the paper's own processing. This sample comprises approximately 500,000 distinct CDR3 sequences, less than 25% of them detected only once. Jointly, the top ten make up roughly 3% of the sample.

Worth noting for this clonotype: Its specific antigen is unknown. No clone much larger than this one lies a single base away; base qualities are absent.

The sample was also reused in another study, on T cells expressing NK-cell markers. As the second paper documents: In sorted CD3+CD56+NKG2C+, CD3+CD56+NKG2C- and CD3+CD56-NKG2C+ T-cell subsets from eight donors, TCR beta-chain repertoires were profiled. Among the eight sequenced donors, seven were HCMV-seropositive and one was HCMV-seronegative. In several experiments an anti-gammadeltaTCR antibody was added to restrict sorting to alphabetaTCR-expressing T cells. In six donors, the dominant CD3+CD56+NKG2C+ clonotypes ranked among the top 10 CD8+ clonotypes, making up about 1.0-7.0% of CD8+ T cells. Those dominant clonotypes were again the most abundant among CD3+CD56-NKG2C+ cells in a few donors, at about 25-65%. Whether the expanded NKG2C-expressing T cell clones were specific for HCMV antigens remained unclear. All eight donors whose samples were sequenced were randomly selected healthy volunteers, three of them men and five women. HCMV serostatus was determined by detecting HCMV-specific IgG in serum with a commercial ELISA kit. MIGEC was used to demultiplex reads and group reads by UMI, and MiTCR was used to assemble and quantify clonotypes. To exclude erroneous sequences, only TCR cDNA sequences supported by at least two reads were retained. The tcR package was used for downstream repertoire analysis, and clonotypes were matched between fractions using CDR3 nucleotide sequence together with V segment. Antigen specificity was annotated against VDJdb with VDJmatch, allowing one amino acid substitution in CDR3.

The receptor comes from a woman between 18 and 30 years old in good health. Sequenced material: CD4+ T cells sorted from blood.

The CDR3 amino acid sequence is: CASSSFLAGPMFF. The nucleotides read TGTGCCAGCAGCTCCTTCCTAGCGGGTCCAATGTTCTTC. The chain couples TRBV7-2 to TRBJ2-1; 8 junctional bases match TRBD2. CDR1 and CDR2 are read off the germline V gene as SGHTA and FQGNSA. Trimming removed 4 bases from V and 15 bases from J; the gene matches leave 11 bases unexplained. The CDR3 holds 13 amino acids from the cysteine to the phenylalanine. The read is trimmed to its CDR3 DNA, 39 bases read in frame from base 1. Supplemented by the reference TRBV7-2 and TRBJ2-1 proteins around the CDR3, the complete variable domain is GAGVSQSPSNKVTEKGKDVELRCDPISGHTALYWYRQSLGQGLEFLIYFQGNSAPDKSGLPSDRFSAERTGGSVSTLTIQRTQQEDSAVYLCASSSFLAGPMFFGPGTRLTVL.